These T cell receptor beta chains were read from a single sample in a study of shared clonotypes between healthy human individuals. Some clones are missing from TCRdb's copy, which holds only in-frame ones; the method was immunoSEQ multiplex PCR. The sample holds 2 million to 2.5 million clones, 85% to 95% seen once. Material for sequencing was naive CD4+ T cells from PBMCs. The source of these receptors is a man between 18 and 35 years old in good health. Some clones in this sample may be carry-over from other donors' samples. Each CDR3 is given with its conserved first and last residue. D genes are given only for firm matches. Not every row has a clone size; where given, it reads once, few, many or a size class.

cdr3_length	d_call	j_call	clone_size	v_call	cdr3_aa	cdr3_nt
14	TRBD2	TRBJ2-7	NA	TRBV6-5	CASSASGRAREQYF	TGTGCCAGCAGTGCGAGCGGGAGGGCCCGCGAGCAGTACTTC
16	TRBD2	TRBJ2-1	NA	TRBV5-1	CASSLDTSGSRYEQFF	TGCGCCAGCAGCTTGGACACTAGCGGGAGTAGGTATGAGCAGTTCTTC
12	NA	TRBJ2-7	NA	TRBV6-5	CASLGLFYEQYF	TGTGCCAGCTTGGGGCTTTTCTACGAGCAGTACTTC
13	NA	TRBJ1-3	NA	TRBV5-6	CASSMGRGNTIYF	TGTGCCAGCAGTATGGGTAGAGGAAACACCATATATTTT
14	NA	TRBJ1-1	NA	TRBV10-3	CAISGTEMNTEAFF	TGTGCCATCAGTGGGACAGAGATGAACACTGAAGCTTTCTTT
13	TRBD1	TRBJ1-1	NA	TRBV28	CASRVVQGNEAFF	TGTGCCAGCAGAGTCGTACAGGGGAATGAAGCTTTCTTT
13	NA	TRBJ2-5	NA	TRBV11-1	CASSPRFARTQYF	TGTGCCAGCAGCCCCCGCTTTGCGAGGACCCAGTACTTC
17	NA	TRBJ2-2	NA	TRBV30	CAWSRPGTIANTGELFF	TGTGCCTGGAGCCGACCCGGCACGATCGCGAACACCGGGGAGCTGTTTTTT
14	TRBD1	TRBJ2-1	NA	TRBV30	CAWRGQIVNNEQFF	TGTGCCTGGAGGGGACAGATTGTTAATAATGAGCAGTTCTTC
13	NA	TRBJ2-3	NA	TRBV5-1	CASSSYRADTQYF	TGCGCCAGCAGCTCCTATAGGGCAGATACGCAGTATTTT
13	NA	TRBJ1-2	NA	TRBV27	CASSVQENYGYTF	TGTGCCAGCAGTGTACAGGAAAACTATGGCTACACCTTC
12	NA	TRBJ1-2	once	TRBV10-3	CAAQQDNYGYTF	TGTGCCGCCCAGCAGGACAACTATGGCTACACCTTC
13	TRBD1	TRBJ1-1	NA	TRBV2	CASSVDRNSEAFF	TGTGCCAGCAGTGTGGACAGGAACTCAGAAGCTTTCTTT
12	NA	TRBJ2-7	NA	TRBV14	CASSLNRGEQYF	TGTGCCAGCAGCCTGAACCGAGGCGAGCAGTACTTC
14	TRBD2	TRBJ2-7	NA	TRBV6-5	CASSTGGLSPEQYF	TGTGCCAGCAGTACGGGGGGACTTTCGCCCGAGCAGTACTTC
14	NA	TRBJ1-2	once	TRBV18	CASSPTEANYGYTF	TGTGCCAGCTCACCGACGGAAGCTAACTATGGCTACACCTTC
14	NA	TRBJ1-1	NA	TRBV19	CASSSSGGWTEAFF	TGTGCCAGTAGTTCCTCGGGGGGTTGGACTGAAGCTTTCTTT
14	TRBD1	TRBJ2-5	NA	TRBV11-1	CASSQTGSLETQYF	TGTGCCAGCAGCCAGACAGGGTCTTTGGAGACCCAGTACTTC
14	TRBD1	TRBJ1-2	NA	TRBV7-9	CASSPRDRTYGYTF	TGTGCCAGCAGCCCCCGGGACAGAACCTATGGCTACACCTTC